This is a list of T cell receptor beta chains from one sample in a study of blood T cell repertoires in COVID-19. Clones were read by immunoSEQ multiplex PCR, and TCRdb kept only the in-frame ones, dropping some. The sample contains about 140,000 clones, 88% of which appear only once. Sequenced input: peripheral blood. The source of these receptors is a man in his 70s with acute or convalescent COVID-19. Both conserved end residues are part of each CDR3. A D gene is named only where the DNA matches it firmly. A clone size is listed for some rows: how often the clone was seen (once, few, many), or a class if it is expanded.

j_call,d_call,v_call,clone_size,cdr3_aa,cdr3_nt
TRBJ2-5,TRBD2,TRBV7-2,-,CASSPRLAGRGETQYF,TGTGCCAGCAGCCCCAGACTAGCGGGAAGGGGAGAGACCCAGTACTTC
TRBJ1-4,-,TRBV28,-,CASSFPPGSTNEKLFF,TGTGCCAGCAGTTTCCCGCCAGGGTCGACTAATGAAAAACTGTTTTTT
TRBJ1-5,-,TRBV6-5,-,CASSRGGYSNQPQHF,TGTGCCAGCAGTAGAGGTGGATATAGCAATCAGCCCCAGCATTTT
TRBJ2-3,TRBD1,TRBV7-7,once,CASSPGRGQGPDTQYF,TGTGCCAGCAGCCCCGGCCGAGGACAGGGGCCAGATACGCAGTATTTT
TRBJ2-7,TRBD2,TRBV15,-,CATSSYGSGEDEQYF,TGTGCCACCAGCAGCTACGGGAGCGGGGAGGACGAGCAGTACTTC
TRBJ2-5,-,TRBV12-3/TRBV12-4,once,CASSLGGTETQYF,TGTGCCAGCAGCCTCGGAGGGACAGAGACCCAGTACTTC
TRBJ1-2,-,TRBV24-1,-,CATSQDTELYGYTF,TGTGCCACCAGTCAGGACACGGAGCTTTATGGCTACACCTTC
TRBJ2-7,-,TRBV7-9,-,CASRPEVDYEQYF,TGTGCCAGCAGGCCCGAAGTAGACTACGAGCAGTACTTC
TRBJ1-5,-,TRBV28,-,CASSQRGSLNQPQHF,TGTGCCAGCAGCCAGAGAGGTTCCTTGAATCAGCCCCAGCATTTT
TRBJ1-2,-,TRBV3-1/TRBV3-2,-,CASSQLSGLQGYGYTF,TGTGCCAGCAGCCAATTGTCCGGCCTACAGGGCTATGGCTACACCTTC
TRBJ1-1,-,TRBV5-4,few,CASSLLSGDAFF,TGTGCCAGCAGCTTGTTGTCAGGGGATGCTTTCTTT